This T cell receptor (beta chain) was identified in a study of T cell changes during pregnancy in multiple sclerosis (dated by TCRdb to the late 2010s). Describing the broader study: In women with multiple sclerosis, the researchers looked at how the T cell repertoire shifted as pregnancy progressed.

Note on this clone: Its recognized antigen is unknown. The record has no base qualities; no much larger clone is one base away.

The receptor library was made with the immunoSEQ multiplex PCR assay. Here the immuneACCESS table is served through TCRdb, limited to in-frame sequences with V and J called. Missing clones are a known gap in these copies; in checked studies unresolved V genes cover under half, and the rest lacks a known reason. In this sample the table shows some 29,000 clones, approximately 91% of which occur a single time. Over 5.5% of the sample goes to the ten largest clones. Compared with germline, V lacks 6 bases and J lacks 2 bases; bases without a gene match: 4. The CDR1 and CDR2 encoded by the germline V gene are KGHSY and FQNENV. The CDR3 goes from the cysteine to the phenylalanine over 13 residues. This entry keeps only the CDR3 DNA: 39 bases, framed from base 1.

The V and J genes are TRBV16 and TRBJ2-7; TRBD1 matches 7 bases in the middle. The TCR comes from a female donor with multiple sclerosis, enrolled in a pregnancy study. Sequenced material: CD8+ T cells from peripheral blood mononuclear cells, taken after pregnancy. The CDR3 reads CASRQTGTYEQYF. The DNA sequence follows: TGTGCCAGCAGACAGACAGGGACCTACGAGCAGTACTTC.